This TCR beta chain was sequenced for a study of CD8+CD57+ T cells in acquired aplastic anemia. Study context: Isolated CD4+ and CD8+ cells, once sorted, yielded DNA averaging 3.2 ug.

This clonotype has a count of ten or more. Its antigen remains unidentified. Patients who underwent sequencing had shown CD8+CD57+ cell expansion by flow cytometry. Study-wide findings and caveats: With respect to CD8+ Simpson's diversity, patients and controls did not differ significantly. Patients and controls turned out to have roughly 29 CD8+ CDR3 sequences in common.

TCR beta VDJ and CDR3 profiles were obtained from a genomic DNA template. TCRdb analysed the reads with MiXCR anew, one entry per CDR3 protein. Of 180,000 or so distinct CDR3 sequences detected, approximately 48% appear once; the ten largest clones hold around 1.8%. Germline loops: CDR1 LGHDT, CDR2 YNNKEL (reference sequence). This CDR3 comprises 16 residues. Trimming shortened V by 1 base and J by 0 bases, and 10 bases separated the two germline ends. This chain connects TRBV3-1 to TRBJ1-5, with D unresolved. Sequenced sample: sorted CD4+, CD8+, or CD8+CD57+ T cells (not recorded which) from PBMCs. The TCR sequence derives from a human donor with aplastic anemia. DNA for the CDR3: TGTGCCAGCAGCCAAGGAGTCCCAGCTAGCAATCAGCCCCAGCATTTT. It specifies CASSQGVPASNQPQHF. Together with reference TRBV3-1 and TRBJ1-5, the CDR3 gives the full variable domain: DTAVSQTPKYLVTQMGNDKSIKCEQNLGHDTMYWYKQDSKKFLKIMFSYNNKELIINETVPNRFSPKSPDKAHLNLHINSLELGDSAVYFCASSQGVPASNQPQHFGDGTRLSIL.